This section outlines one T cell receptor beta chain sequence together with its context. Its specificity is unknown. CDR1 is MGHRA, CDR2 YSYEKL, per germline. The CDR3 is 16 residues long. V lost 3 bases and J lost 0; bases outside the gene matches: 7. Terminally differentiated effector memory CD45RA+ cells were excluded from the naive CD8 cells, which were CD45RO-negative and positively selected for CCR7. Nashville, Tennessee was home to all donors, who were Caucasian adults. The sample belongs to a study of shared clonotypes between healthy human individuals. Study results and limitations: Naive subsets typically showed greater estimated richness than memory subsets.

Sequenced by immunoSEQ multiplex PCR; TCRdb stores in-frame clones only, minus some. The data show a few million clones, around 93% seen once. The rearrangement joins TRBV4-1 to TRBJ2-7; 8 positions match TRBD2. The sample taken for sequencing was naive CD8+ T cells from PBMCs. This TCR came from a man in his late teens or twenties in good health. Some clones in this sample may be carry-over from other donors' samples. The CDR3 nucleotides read TGCGCCAGCAGCCATATTGTAGCGGGGAGCTCCTACGAGCAGTACTTC. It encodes CASSHIVAGSSYEQYF.